This TCR beta chain originates from a study of blood T cell repertoires in COVID-19. As for the study in general: The samples span acute and convalescent COVID-19 from the United States, Italy and Spain. The cDNA or gDNA used as material had been derived from T cells, B-cell-depleted T cells, or PBMCs.

Seattle-derived patients entered the study during active infection and were followed longitudinally. In the original processing: Counts of nucleated cells, estimated from reference gene primer amplification, were obtained. Clones were sequenced by immunoSEQ multiplex PCR, and TCRdb holds only the in-frame ones, with some missing. D and trimming come from the DNA, and the V and J calls and clone size come from that table. The repertoire includes roughly 100,000 clones, roughly four fifths of them detected once, and under 5% sits in the top ten. The receptor was derived from a man older than 75 with COVID-19, enrolled during active disease. The sample taken for sequencing was peripheral blood.

CDR3 DNA sequence: TGTGCCTGGGGGGACAGGGCGACCTTGACCACCTATCAGCCCCAGCATTTT. Translation: CAWGDRATLTTYQPQHF. The chain joins TRBV30 to TRBJ1-5; TRBD1 matches 9 bases. Germline CDR1 GTSNPN, CDR2 SVGIG (reference sequence). The trim removed 5 bases at V and 5 bases at J, leaving 16 bases unmatched. The length of the CDR3 is 17 residues. Complete variable domain (other parts from reference TRBV30 and TRBJ1-5): SQTIHQWPATLVQPVGSPLSLECTVEGTSNPNLYWYRQAAGRGLQLLFYSVGIGQISSEVPQNLSASRPQDRQFILSSKKLLLSDSGFYLCAWGDRATLTTYQPQHFGDGTRLSIL.